Below are 17 T cell receptor beta chains sequenced from a single sample in a study of a mutant IDH1 vaccine in newly diagnosed glioma. The table came from immunoSEQ multiplex PCR; TCRdb's copy has only in-frame clones and leaves some out. The profile shows around 99,000 clones, roughly 78% of them singletons. This sample's time point: baseline, week 1 (first vaccination visit). Treatment described: pre-vaccination baseline after standard-of-care therapy. Specimen: PBMCs, collected from a glioma patient treated with radiotherapy, temozolomide or both. The receptors were gathered from a man aged 35-49 years with glioma.

The chain uses TRBV5-5 and TRBJ1-5; the D is unclear. This CDR3 is built from 15 residues. Germline CDR1 SGHKS, CDR2 YYEKEE (reference sequence). Trimming removed 0 bases from V and 0 bases from J, with 7 bases in between. CDR3 sequence reads: CASSLADSSNQPQHF. The DNA for the CDR3 is TGTGCCAGCAGCTTGGCAGATTCTAGCAATCAGCCCCAGCATTTT.

This rearrangement joins TRBV7-9 to TRBJ2-7; D remains ambiguous. Deletions cut 5 bases from V and 2 bases from J, with 10 bases between. Germline loops: CDR1 SEHNR, CDR2 FQNEAQ (reference sequence). The CDR3 has 13 residues. The CDR3 sequence is CASSSPPPYEQYF. CDR3 in DNA: TGTGCCAGCAGCAGCCCCCCGCCCTACGAGCAGTACTTC. Combining the CDR3 with reference TRBV7-9 and TRBJ2-7 gives the whole variable domain DTGVSQNPRHKITKRGQNVTFRCDPISEHNRLYWYRQTLGQGPEFLTYFQNEAQLEKSRLLSDRFSAERPKGSFSTLEIQRTEQGDSAMYLCASSSPPPYEQYFGPGTRLTVT.

The chain combines TRBV4-3 with TRBJ2-7; tentatively, D is TRBD1 (6 bases). In germline, CDR1 is LGHNA, CDR2 YSLEER. The CDR3 has 14 amino acids. With 1 base removed from V and 3 bases from J, the gap between germline ends came to 10 bases. CDR3 residues: CASSQGTENYEQYF. The CDR3 nucleotides read TGCGCCAGCAGCCAAGGGACAGAAAACTACGAGCAGTACTTC.

This rearrangement joins TRBV19 to TRBJ2-1, with 11 bases that match TRBD2. Germline lookup yields CDR1 LNHDA and CDR2 SQIVND (reference sequence). There are 16 residues in the CDR3. V lost 4 bases, J lost 9 bases, and 11 bases stayed unmatched. The CDR3 sequence is CASSKSVASGGFEQFF. CDR3 sequence (DNA): TGTGCCAGTAGTAAAAGTGTAGCTAGCGGGGGGTTTGAGCAGTTCTTC. Supplemented by reference TRBV19 and TRBJ2-1, the full variable domain reads DGGITQSPKYLFRKEGQNVTLSCEQNLNHDAMYWYRQDPGQGLRLIYYSQIVNDFQKGDIAEGYSVSREKKESFPLTVTSAQKNPTAFYLCASSKSVASGGFEQFFGPGTRLTVL.

This clone showed up many times. The chain's CDR3 is CASRRGRGSYQPQHF. CDR3 DNA: TGTGCCAGCAGAAGGGGCAGGGGCAGCTATCAGCCCCAGCATTTT. The chain combines TRBV28 with TRBJ1-5, with D perhaps TRBD1 (6 bases). Germline V CDR1 and CDR2: MDHEN, SYDVKM. Trimming removed 6 bases at V and 5 bases at J, with 17 bases between. The CDR3 has 15 amino acids.

V gene TRBV6-1 combines with J gene TRBJ1-6, with D unresolved. This CDR3 region has 16 residues. The germline V gene has CDR1 MNHNS and CDR2 SASEGT. Trimming pared 0 bases from V and 1 base from J, leaving 7 bases between. The DNA of the CDR3 is TGTGCCAGCAGTGAAGCGCCCGGGTCCTATAATTCACCCCTCCACTTT. It encodes CASSEAPGSYNSPLHF.

This clone was counted once. This chain uses TRBV4-2 with TRBJ2-2; TRBD2 aligns across 10 bases. CDR1 is LGHNA, CDR2 YNFKEQ, per germline. The CDR3 is made up of 22 amino acids. The V and J ends lost 1 base and 0 bases, in that order; junction bases with no gene match: 17. This CDR3 is CASSQVSPGENSGGSNTGELFF. CDR3 DNA: TGTGCCAGCAGCCAAGTGAGCCCAGGAGAAAATAGCGGGGGGTCGAACACCGGGGAGCTGTTTTTT.

CDR3 sequence: CASSLGGAANYGYTF. In DNA form, the CDR3 reads TGTGCCAGCAGCTTAGGAGGGGCGGCTAACTATGGCTACACCTTC. The chain has TRBV7-9 and TRBJ1-2, with a weak D call TRBD1 (5 bases). V dropped 1 base and J dropped 0 bases, with 9 bases sitting between them. CDR3 length equals 15 residues. The germline gives CDR1 SEHNR, CDR2 FQNEAQ (reference sequence).

The chain uses TRBV28 and TRBJ2-5, with unresolved D. This CDR3 is built from 13 residues. Germline V gene data show CDR1 as MDHEN and CDR2 as SYDVKM. V was trimmed by 6 bases and J by 0 bases, leaving 8 bases between them. In DNA, the CDR3 is TGTGCCAGCAGGGGAACGTACCAAGAGACCCAGTACTTC. This gives the protein CASRGTYQETQYF.

The rearrangement links TRBV30 to TRBJ1-1; D unclear. Trimming pared 0 bases from V and 5 bases from J, leaving 10 bases between. CDR3 length equals 13 residues. Germline lookup yields CDR1 GTSNPN and CDR2 SVGIG (reference sequence). CDR3 in amino acids: CAWSVRGMTEAFF. The DNA for the CDR3 is TGTGCCTGGAGTGTACGAGGGATGACTGAAGCTTTCTTT.

This rearrangement joins TRBV4-2 to TRBJ1-5; D gene uncertain. Germline V gives CDR1 LGHNA, CDR2 YNFKEQ. The CDR3 sequence is 14 residues long. V lost 4 bases and J lost 0, with 7 bases in between. The CDR3 nucleotides are TGTGCCAGCAGCCTGGCCTCTAGCAATCAGCCCCAGCATTTT. Protein sequence: CASSLASSNQPQHF.

This clone was seen just once. This rearrangement joins TRBV7-8 to TRBJ2-7; D is unclear. The germline CDR1 and CDR2 sequences are SGHVS and FQNEAQ. The CDR3 is 14 residues long. V was cut by 3 bases and J by 3 bases, with 12 bases left in between. This chain's CDR3 is CASSFASPRYEQYF. Here the CDR3 DNA reads TGTGCCAGCAGCTTTGCCAGTCCTCGCTACGAGCAGTACTTC.

The chain carries TRBV4-3 and TRBJ1-5; D call uncertain. The germline V gene has CDR1 LGHNA and CDR2 YSLEER. The CDR3 has 15 amino acids. With 0 bases removed from V and 6 bases from J, the gap between germline ends came to 12 bases. The CDR3 nucleotides read TGCGCCAGCAGCCAAGATCCCAGTATAGGTCAGCCCCAGCATTTT. Translation gives CASSQDPSIGQPQHF.

The V and J genes are TRBV30 and TRBJ2-7, with a tentative D call TRBD2 (5 bases). This CDR3 region has 13 residues. Germline lookup yields CDR1 GTSNPN and CDR2 SVGIG (reference sequence). The V end lost 3 bases, the J end lost 6 bases, and 15 bases lay between the germline ends. The CDR3 coding sequence is TGTGCCTGGAGCACTCAGCGGTCAGGCGAGCAGTACTTC. Translated, it gives CAWSTQRSGEQYF.

This chain uses TRBV27 with TRBJ1-1; no clear D. The CDR3 has 18 residues. With 2 bases removed from V and 3 bases from J, the gap between germline ends came to 22 bases. Germline-derived CDR1 and CDR2 are MNHEY and SMNVEV (reference sequence). The DNA for the CDR3 is TGTGCCAGCAGTTTAGATCTGACGCAGGATCTAAGGGACACTGAAGCTTTCTTT. Amino acid sequence: CASSLDLTQDLRDTEAFF.

This chain connects TRBV7-2 to TRBJ2-5; the D gene is possibly TRBD1 (6 bases). This CDR3 has 16 residues. With 5 bases removed from V and 2 bases from J, the gap between germline ends came to 18 bases. Germline CDR1 reads SGHTA; CDR2 reads FQGNSA. The CDR3 DNA reads as TGTGCCAGCAGCCGAGTCCGAGACAGGAGGCAAGAGACCCAGTACTTC. This gives the protein CASSRVRDRRQETQYF.

The J gene is TRBJ2-3, the V gene TRBV19, with D uncertain. The CDR3 runs 14 residues. Germline V gene data show CDR1 as LNHDA and CDR2 as SQIVND (reference sequence). Trimming took off 3 bases at V and 4 bases at J, with 11 bases between the two ends. Here the CDR3 DNA reads TGTGCCAGTAGTATTAGCCTTGGCGCAGATACGCAGTATTTT. It is translated as CASSISLGADTQYF.